The T cell receptor (beta chain) under discussion was sequenced for a study of identical twins. TCRdb reprocessed the 5' RACE reads via MiXCR and lists one record per CDR3 protein. The data show 550,000 to 700,000 distinct CDR3 sequences, with around 20% seen just once and around 4.5% held by the top ten. General study points: It was possible that invariant MAIT and iNKT cells partly confounded the zero-insertion analyses.

This CDR3 is 14 amino acids long. Germline V gene sequence: CDR1 ENHRY, CDR2 SYGVKD. V was clipped by 4 bases and J by 10 bases; unmatched bases: 7. Turning to this clonotype: Antigen unknown.

The data were also submitted as part of a second study, on T cells expressing NK-cell markers. This second report adds: In several experiments, sorting was confined to alpha-beta TCR T cells through use of an anti-gamma-delta TCR antibody. Of CD8+ T cells, roughly 1.0-7.5% belonged to dominant NKG2C+ clonotypes in several donors. Questions lingered over whether expanded NKG2C+ T cell clones were HCMV-specific.

The source material was PBMCs. The chain joins TRBV10-3 to TRBJ2-5, with TRBD1 matching over 12 bases. The receptor was derived from a woman between 18 and 29 years old in good health. CDR3 residues: CAISGDRGRDDQYF. Written as DNA, the CDR3 is TGTGCCATCAGTGGGGACAGGGGGCGCGATGACCAGTACTTC.